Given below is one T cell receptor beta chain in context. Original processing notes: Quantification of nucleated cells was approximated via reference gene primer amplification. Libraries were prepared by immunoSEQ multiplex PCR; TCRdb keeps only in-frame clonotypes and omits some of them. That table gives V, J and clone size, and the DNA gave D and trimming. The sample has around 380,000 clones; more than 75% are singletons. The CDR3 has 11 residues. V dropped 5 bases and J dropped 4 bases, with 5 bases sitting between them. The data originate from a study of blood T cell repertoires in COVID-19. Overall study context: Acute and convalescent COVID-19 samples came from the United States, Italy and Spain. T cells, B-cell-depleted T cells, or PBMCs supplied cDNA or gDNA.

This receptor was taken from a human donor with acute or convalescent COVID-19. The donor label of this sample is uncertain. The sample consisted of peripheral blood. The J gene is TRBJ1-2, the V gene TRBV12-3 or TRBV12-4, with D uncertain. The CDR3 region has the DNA TGTGCCAGCAGTCCGCGCTATGGCTACACCTTC. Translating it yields CASSPRYGYTF.